The T cell receptor (beta chain) described here comes from a study of T cell repertoires in cytomegalovirus infection. On the study more broadly: Public TCR beta signatures provided an indication of both CMV infection and a matching HLA type.

This clonotype showed up many times. Antigen specificity is unknown. TCRdb reprocessed the reads via MiXCR and lists one record per CDR3 protein. The data contain 550,000 to 850,000 distinct CDR3 sequences, 33% of them singletons. The CDR3 is made up of 16 amino acids. V lost 5 bases and J lost 0, with 14 bases in between. Per the germline V gene, CDR1 is SGHVS and CDR2 is FQNEAQ. The study, taken as a whole, reports: HLA-C-restricted CMV-specific TCR beta clonotypes were dominant in the ex vivo response. Individuals carrying CMV plus the relevant HLA were identified by cumulative frequency of public TCR beta families.

The TCR sequence derives from a human donor in good health (CMV status not recorded). Some clones in this sample may be carry-over from other donors' samples. The starting material was cultured PBMCs, obtained from culture after CMV antigen stimulation. The rearrangement uses TRBV7-8 and TRBJ1-3, with a possible D match to TRBD1 (6 bases). In DNA form, the CDR3 reads TGTGCCAGCAGCCGCCCCGGACAGCACTCTGGAAACACCATATATTTT. It yields the protein CASSRPGQHSGNTIYF. Drawing the rest from reference TRBV7-8 and TRBJ1-3, the complete variable domain is GAGVSQSPRYKVAKRGQDVALRCDPISGHVSLFWYQQALGQGPEFLTYFQNEAQLDKSGLPSDRFFAERPEGSVSTLKIQRTQQEDSAVYLCASSRPGQHSGNTIYFGEGSWLTVV.